Listed below are T cell receptor beta chains from one sample, sequenced in a study of response to subunit inactivated influenza vaccine. One entry per CDR3 protein, called by TCRdb with MiXCR from the RT-PCR reads. Altogether hundreds of thousands of distinct CDR3 sequences are present, 6% to 9% being singletons, with the ten largest covering about an eighth. The sample was PBMCs from blood, taken approximately 25 months after vaccination. All receptors derive from a man aged 50 to 69 who received an inactivated influenza vaccine. Each CDR3 is given with its conserved first and last residue. The order of the fields is V gene, CDR3 protein.

v_gene: TRBV21-1; CDR3aa: CASSKRRIGTGDYGYTF
v_gene: TRBV12-3/TRBV12-4; CDR3aa: CASTLLAGGSGELFF
v_gene: TRBV13; CDR3aa: CASRAGVYTGELFF
v_gene: TRBV6-1; CDR3aa: CASSEQTGAYEQYF
v_gene: TRBV2; CDR3aa: CASRQTGQPQHF
v_gene: TRBV18; CDR3aa: CASSPPGGGAIIWFF
v_gene: TRBV4-3; CDR3aa: CASSQDLRDNEQFF
v_gene: TRBV11-2; CDR3aa: CASSPGLTSGRASETQYF
v_gene: TRBV12-3/TRBV12-4; CDR3aa: CASSEGRSSYEQSF
v_gene: TRBV7-9; CDR3aa: CASSSLRAGYGYTF
v_gene: TRBV29-1; CDR3aa: CSAGQPPYEQYF
v_gene: TRBV24-1; CDR3aa: CATSDLRETQYF
v_gene: TRBV2; CDR3aa: CASNLQGSNYGYTF
v_gene: TRBV7-8; CDR3aa: CASSPMRSGSHNEQFF
v_gene: TRBV2; CDR3aa: CASSERQVDQPQHF
v_gene: TRBV28; CDR3aa: CASSLGGGPDEKLFF
v_gene: TRBV14; CDR3aa: CASSQIWGLNTEAFF
v_gene: TRBV3-1; CDR3aa: CASSPGGGTEAFF
v_gene: TRBV7-6; CDR3aa: CASSSTGTGAFF
v_gene: TRBV4-3; CDR3aa: CASSQAGGGSYGYTF
v_gene: TRBV11-1; CDR3aa: CASSLARRRGWNQETQYF
v_gene: TRBV7-3; CDR3aa: CASSLTFSRGVTGELFF
v_gene: TRBV19; CDR3aa: CASIPGGLDTYGYTF